This T cell receptor (beta chain) stems from a study of T-cell reconstitution after alpha-beta-depleted transplantation in children. General study findings and limits: After transplant, at about two months, alpha-beta T cells were reportedly derived from several hundred expanded graft clones. The high TCRbeta diversity at day 60 in some patients came from surviving recipient T cells and thymic progenitors.

The authors prepared the TCRbeta library with unique molecular identifiers. TCRdb itself ran the PCR reads through MiXCR, one entry per CDR3 protein. The sample lists a few hundred thousand distinct CDR3 sequences; roughly 13% were seen once. The CDR3 spans 16 residues. The V end lost 5 bases, the J end lost 5 bases, and 24 bases lay between the germline ends. Germline CDR1 reads DFQATT; CDR2 reads SNEGSKA (reference sequence). Concerning this clonotype: Its specificity is not known.

This TCR came from a male patient younger than 18 who had a stem cell transplant for acute myeloid leukemia, so the T cells may come from the graft donor. The material was PBMCs, mostly from graft donor cells, obtained 360 days after TCRalphabeta/CD19-depleted stem cell transplant. This rearrangement joins TRBV20-1 to TRBJ2-5; maybe TRBD2 (6 bases). This chain's CDR3 is CSAPPPWGEAMETQYF. The DNA of the CDR3 is TGCAGTGCTCCTCCCCCCTGGGGGGAGGCAATGGAGACCCAGTACTTC.